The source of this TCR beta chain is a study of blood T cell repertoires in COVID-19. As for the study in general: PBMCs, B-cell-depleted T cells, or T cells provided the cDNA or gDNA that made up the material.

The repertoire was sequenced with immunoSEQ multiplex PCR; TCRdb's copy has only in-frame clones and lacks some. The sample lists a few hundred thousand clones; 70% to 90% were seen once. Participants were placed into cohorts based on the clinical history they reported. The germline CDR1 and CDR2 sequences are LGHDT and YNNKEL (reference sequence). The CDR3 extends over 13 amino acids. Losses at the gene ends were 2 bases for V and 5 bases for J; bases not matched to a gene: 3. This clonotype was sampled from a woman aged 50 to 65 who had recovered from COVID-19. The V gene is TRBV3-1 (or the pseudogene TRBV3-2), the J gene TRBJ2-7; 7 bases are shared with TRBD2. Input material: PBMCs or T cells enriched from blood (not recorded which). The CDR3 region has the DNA TGTGCCAGCAGCCAATTGGGGGGGGACGAGCAGTACTTC. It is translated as CASSQLGGDEQYF.